This is a list of T cell receptor beta chains from one sample in a study of control samples from healthy donors and cancer patients. This table comes from immunoSEQ multiplex PCR, and its TCRdb copy is limited to in-frame clones, with some not included. The sample lists some 130,000 clones, about 91% seen once, with around 3.3% in the top ten. The specimen was blood. The receptors derive from a middle-aged man in good health. CDR3s include the opening cysteine and the closing phenylalanine or tryptophan. A D gene is named only where the DNA matches it firmly. Rows give clone size only sometimes, using once, few, many, or a class for an expanded clone.

CDR3	DNA	size	V	J	D
CASSWNNSPLHF	TGTGCCAGCAGCTGGAATAATTCACCCCTCCACTTT	-	TRBV12-3/TRBV12-4	TRBJ1-6	-
CASSEAPSYSTDTQYF	TGTGCCAGCAGTGAAGCCCCCAGCTACAGCACAGATACGCAGTATTTT	-	TRBV2	TRBJ2-3	-
CASSTRTPGAGELFF	TGTGCCAGCAGCACGAGGACCCCGGGGGCCGGGGAGCTGTTTTTT	-	TRBV9	TRBJ2-2	-
CASSPQATRTGELFF	TGTGCCAGTAGTCCTCAGGCTACAAGGACCGGGGAGCTGTTTTTT	-	TRBV19	TRBJ2-2	-
CASSLGSDQGEQFF	TGCGCCAGCAGCTTGGGGTCGGATCAAGGCGAGCAGTTCTTC	-	TRBV5-1	TRBJ2-1	-
CASSLDSANSPLHF	TGCGCCAGCAGCTTGGACAGCGCGAATTCACCCCTCCACTTT	-	TRBV5-1	TRBJ1-6	-
CASSVGGDRSYEQYF	TGTGCCAGCAGCGTAGGCGGGGACCGCTCCTACGAGCAGTACTTC	-	TRBV9	TRBJ2-7	-
CASSLDPGYEQYF	TGCGCCAGCAGCTTGGACCCGGGGTACGAGCAGTACTTC	-	TRBV5-1	TRBJ2-7	-
CASSRRGSSYEQYF	TGTGCCAGCAGCCGCAGGGGCAGCTCCTACGAGCAGTACTTC	-	TRBV11-1	TRBJ2-7	-
CASNNHQPQHF	TGCGCCAGCAATAACCATCAGCCCCAGCATTTT	once	TRBV23-1	TRBJ1-5	-
CASSLGLGNTIYF	TGTGCCAGCAGCCTCGGGTTAGGGAACACCATATATTTT	once	TRBV5-6	TRBJ1-3	-
CAWSRPAEAFF	TGTGCCTGGAGCCGCCCAGCTGAAGCTTTCTTT	-	TRBV30	TRBJ1-1	-
CASSLGQGFATEAFF	TGTGCCAGCAGTTTGGGACAGGGGTTTGCGACTGAAGCTTTCTTT	few	TRBV6-5	TRBJ1-1	TRBD1
CAIRGGAANTGELFF	TGTGCCATCAGGGGTGGGGCCGCGAACACCGGGGAGCTGTTTTTT	-	TRBV10-3	TRBJ2-2	-
CAISAGQGPYEQYF	TGTGCCATCAGTGCCGGACAGGGGCCCTACGAGCAGTACTTC	once	TRBV10-3	TRBJ2-7	TRBD1
CASSLGPQQGHTF	TGTGCCAGCAGCTTAGGCCCCCAACAGGGCCACACCTTC	-	TRBV7-2	TRBJ1-2	-
CASSSTGTTEAFF	TGTGCCAGCTCATCGACAGGGACCACTGAAGCTTTCTTT	-	TRBV18	TRBJ1-1	TRBD1